Detailed here is one T cell receptor beta chain. The sample belongs to a study of cytomegalovirus exposure and HLA in healthy donors. Study summary: The 130 or so validation repertoires used the same platform as the approximately 670 first-cohort repertoires (as reported by a later analysis).

There are 13 residues in the CDR3. The trim removed 3 bases at V and 6 bases at J, leaving 3 bases unmatched. In germline, CDR1 is SNHLY, CDR2 FYNNEI. Sequencing was performed with immunoSEQ multiplex PCR; in TCRdb, only in-frame clones are kept and a portion is missing. Of about 180,000 clones in the sample, approximately 87% were seen once. This clonotype was sampled from a woman in her 30s in good health and CMV-seronegative. The sample taken for sequencing was PBMCs. The rearrangement joins TRBV2 to TRBJ1-2, with TRBD1 matching 8 bases. CDR3: CASSDSGGDGYTF. CDR3 DNA sequence: TGTGCCAGCAGTGATTCAGGGGGCGATGGCTACACCTTC.